This T cell receptor beta chain was found in a study of Ad26.COV2.S vaccination and SARS-CoV-2 variants. Overall study context: Each vaccinee took Ad26.COV2.S intramuscularly, once or twice 56 days apart.

Overall study results and limits: The TCR-based breadth and depth measures might underestimate overall T cell responses. While placebo recipients had lower spike-specific TCR breadth, vaccine recipients had more.

This clone appeared once. The antigen is unknown. The junction shows a germline mismatch at one end, possibly a read error. TCRdb keeps only in-frame clones here, not all; method: immunoSEQ multiplex PCR. The repertoire has fewer than 500,000 clones, roughly 89% of them found once; the top ten carry approximately 2.5%. Sample treatment: over 15 received Ad26.COV2.S at low or high dose, single or two shots; 5 received placebo; per-sample allocation not given. The samples were gathered on day 63 after the first injection of vaccine or placebo. This receptor was taken from a person aged 18-65 years who received the Ad26.COV2.S COVID-19 vaccine or a placebo. Sequenced material: peripheral blood, taken in a trial of Ad26.COV2.S vaccine versus placebo.

CDR3 protein: CASSIARTGVGNTIYF. The CDR3 DNA follows: TGTGCCAGCAGCATAGCCAGGACAGGGGTCGGAAACACCATATATTTT. The gene calls are TRBV7-2 and TRBJ1-3; TRBD1 matches at 9 bases. The CDR3 contains 16 residues. Germline lookup yields CDR1 SGHTA and CDR2 FQGNSA.